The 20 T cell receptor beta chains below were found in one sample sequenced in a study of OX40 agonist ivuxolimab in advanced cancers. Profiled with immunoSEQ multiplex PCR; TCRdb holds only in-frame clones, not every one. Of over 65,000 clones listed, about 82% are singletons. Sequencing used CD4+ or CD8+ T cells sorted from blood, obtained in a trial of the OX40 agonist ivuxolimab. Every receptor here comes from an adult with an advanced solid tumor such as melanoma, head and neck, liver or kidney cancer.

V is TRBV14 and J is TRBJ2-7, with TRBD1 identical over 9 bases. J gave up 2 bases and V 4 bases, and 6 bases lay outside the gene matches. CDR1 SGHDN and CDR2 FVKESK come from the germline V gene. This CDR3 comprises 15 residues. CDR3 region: CASSLGQGLPYEQYF. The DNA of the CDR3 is TGTGCCAGCAGCCTCGGACAGGGGTTACCCTACGAGCAGTACTTC.

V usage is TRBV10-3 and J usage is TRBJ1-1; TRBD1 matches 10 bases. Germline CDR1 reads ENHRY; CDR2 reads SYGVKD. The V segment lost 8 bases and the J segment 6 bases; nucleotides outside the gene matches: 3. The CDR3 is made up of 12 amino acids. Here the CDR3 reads CAIGTGAAEAFF. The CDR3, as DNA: TGTGCCATCGGGACAGGGGCTGCTGAAGCTTTCTTT.

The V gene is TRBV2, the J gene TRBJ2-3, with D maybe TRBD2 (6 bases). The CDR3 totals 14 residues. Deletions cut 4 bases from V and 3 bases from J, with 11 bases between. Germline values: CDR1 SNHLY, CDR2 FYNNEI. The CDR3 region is CASSVEGRTDTQYF. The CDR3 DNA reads TGTGCCAGCAGTGTGGAGGGCCGGACAGATACGCAGTATTTT.

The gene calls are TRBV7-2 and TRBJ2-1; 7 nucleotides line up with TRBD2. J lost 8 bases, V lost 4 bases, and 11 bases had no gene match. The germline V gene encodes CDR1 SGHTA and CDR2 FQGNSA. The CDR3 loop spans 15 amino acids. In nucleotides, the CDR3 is TGTGCCAGCAGCTCGAGCGGGATTGGCGTATATGAGCAGTTCTTC. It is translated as CASSSSGIGVYEQFF.

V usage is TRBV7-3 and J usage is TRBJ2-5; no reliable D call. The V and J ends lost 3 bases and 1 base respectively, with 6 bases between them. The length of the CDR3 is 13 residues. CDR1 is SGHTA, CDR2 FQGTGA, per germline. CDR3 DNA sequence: TGTGCCAGCAGCTTGTCCAGCCAAGAGACCCAGTACTTC. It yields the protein CASSLSSQETQYF. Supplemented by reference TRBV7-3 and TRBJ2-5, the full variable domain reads GAGVSQTPSNKVTEKGKYVELRCDPISGHTALYWYRQSLGQGPEFLIYFQGTGAADDSGLPNDRFFAVRPEGSVSTLKIQRTERGDSAVYLCASSLSSQETQYFGPGTRLLVL.

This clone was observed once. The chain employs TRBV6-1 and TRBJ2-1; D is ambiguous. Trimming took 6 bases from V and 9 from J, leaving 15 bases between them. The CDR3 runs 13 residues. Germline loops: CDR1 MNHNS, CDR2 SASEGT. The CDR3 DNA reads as TGTGCCAGCAGACCGAACCTAGGAATTGAGCAGTTCTTC. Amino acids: CASRPNLGIEQFF.

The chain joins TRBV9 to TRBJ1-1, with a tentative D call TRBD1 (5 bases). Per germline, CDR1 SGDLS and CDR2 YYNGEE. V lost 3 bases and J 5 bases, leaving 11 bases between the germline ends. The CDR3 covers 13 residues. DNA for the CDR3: TGTGCCAGCAGCGAGAAAGGGACGACTGAAGCTTTCTTT. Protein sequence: CASSEKGTTEAFF.

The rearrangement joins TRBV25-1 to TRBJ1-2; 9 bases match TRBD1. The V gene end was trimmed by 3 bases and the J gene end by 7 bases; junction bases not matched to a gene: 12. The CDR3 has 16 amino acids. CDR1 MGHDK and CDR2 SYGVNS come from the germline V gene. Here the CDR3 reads CASSDSQRDRVSGYTF. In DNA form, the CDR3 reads TGTGCCAGCAGTGATTCCCAACGGGACAGGGTGTCTGGCTACACCTTC.

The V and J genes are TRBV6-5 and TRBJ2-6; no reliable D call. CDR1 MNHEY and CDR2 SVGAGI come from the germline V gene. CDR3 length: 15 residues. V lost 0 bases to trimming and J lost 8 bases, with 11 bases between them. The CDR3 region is CASSYSSRPTNVLTF. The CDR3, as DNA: TGTGCCAGCAGTTACTCGTCCAGGCCAACCAACGTCCTGACTTTC.

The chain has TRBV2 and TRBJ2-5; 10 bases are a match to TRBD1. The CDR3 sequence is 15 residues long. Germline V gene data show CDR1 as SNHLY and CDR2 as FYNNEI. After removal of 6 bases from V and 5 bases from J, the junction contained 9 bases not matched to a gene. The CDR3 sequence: CASRVRQGARETQYF. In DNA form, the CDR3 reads TGTGCCAGCAGAGTCAGACAGGGGGCACGGGAGACCCAGTACTTC. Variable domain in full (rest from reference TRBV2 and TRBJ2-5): EPEVTQTPSHQVTQMGQEVILRCVPISNHLYFYWYRQILGQKVEFLVSFYNNEISEKSEIFDDQFSVERPDGSNFTLKIRSTKLEDSAMYFCASRVRQGARETQYFGPGTRLLVL.

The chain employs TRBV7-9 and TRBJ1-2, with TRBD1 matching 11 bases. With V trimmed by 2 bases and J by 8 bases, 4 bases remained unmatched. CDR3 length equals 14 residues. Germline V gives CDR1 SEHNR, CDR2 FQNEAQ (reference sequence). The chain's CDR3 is CASSLQGQGEGYTF. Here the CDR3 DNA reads TGTGCCAGCAGCTTACAGGGACAGGGGGAGGGCTACACCTTC.

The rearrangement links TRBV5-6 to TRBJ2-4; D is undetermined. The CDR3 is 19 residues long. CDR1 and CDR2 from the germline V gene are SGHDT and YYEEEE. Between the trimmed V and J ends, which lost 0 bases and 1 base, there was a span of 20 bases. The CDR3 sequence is CASSLVSGNTRTAKNIQYF. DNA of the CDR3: TGTGCCAGCAGCTTGGTTTCGGGTAACACTCGGACGGCCAAAAACATTCAGTACTTC.

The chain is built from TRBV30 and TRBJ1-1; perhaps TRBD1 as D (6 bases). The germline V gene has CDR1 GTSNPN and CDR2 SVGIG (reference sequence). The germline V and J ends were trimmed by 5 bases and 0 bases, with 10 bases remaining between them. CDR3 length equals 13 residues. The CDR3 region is CAWQQGMNTEAFF. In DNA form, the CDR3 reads TGTGCCTGGCAACAGGGAATGAACACTGAAGCTTTCTTT.

The CDR3 sequence: CASSLIEDGYTF. CDR3 sequence (DNA): TGTGCCAGCAGCTTAATAGAAGATGGCTACACCTTC. This chain joins TRBV7-9 and TRBJ1-2; D remains ambiguous. The CDR3 is 12 residues long. CDR1 and CDR2 (germline): SEHNR, FQNEAQ (reference sequence). Trimming took 2 bases from V and 6 from J, leaving 7 bases between them.

As DNA, the CDR3 is TGTGCCAGCAGGGGGGGAGGGGACACCGGGGAGCTGTTTTTT. Its protein product is CASRGGGDTGELFF. The gene calls are TRBV6-5 and TRBJ2-2; 7 nucleotides line up with TRBD2. V gave up 6 bases and J gave up 3 bases; unmatched junction bases: 4. Germline assignment: CDR1 MNHEY and CDR2 SVGAGI. CDR3 length equals 14 residues.

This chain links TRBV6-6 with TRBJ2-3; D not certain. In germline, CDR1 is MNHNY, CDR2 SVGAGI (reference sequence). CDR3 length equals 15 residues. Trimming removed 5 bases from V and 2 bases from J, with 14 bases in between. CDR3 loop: CASSPAIINTDTQYF. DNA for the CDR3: TGTGCCAGCAGTCCAGCGATCATAAACACAGATACGCAGTATTTT.

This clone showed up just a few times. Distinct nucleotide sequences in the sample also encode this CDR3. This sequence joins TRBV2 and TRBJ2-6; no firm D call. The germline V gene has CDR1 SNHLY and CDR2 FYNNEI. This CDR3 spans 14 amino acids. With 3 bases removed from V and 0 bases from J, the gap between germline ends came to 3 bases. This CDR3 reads CASSETSGANVLTF. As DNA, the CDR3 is TGTGCCAGCAGTGAGACCTCTGGGGCCAACGTCCTGACTTTC.

The CDR3 nucleotides are TGTGCCAGCAGACAGGGAATTCTTGCCTCTGGGGCCAACGTCCTGACTTTC. Amino acids: CASRQGILASGANVLTF. The V and J genes are TRBV6-4 and TRBJ2-6; D perhaps matches TRBD1 (6 bases). Germline CDR1 MRHNA, CDR2 SNTAGT. This CDR3 has 17 amino acids. V lost 6 bases, J lost 0 bases, and 15 bases lay in between.

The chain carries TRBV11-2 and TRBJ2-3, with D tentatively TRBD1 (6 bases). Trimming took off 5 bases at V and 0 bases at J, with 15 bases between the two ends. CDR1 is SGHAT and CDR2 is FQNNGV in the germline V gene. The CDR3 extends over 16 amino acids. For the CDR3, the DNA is TGTGCCAGCAGCCCGAGGGACACGCTTAGCACAGATACGCAGTATTTT. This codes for CASSPRDTLSTDTQYF.

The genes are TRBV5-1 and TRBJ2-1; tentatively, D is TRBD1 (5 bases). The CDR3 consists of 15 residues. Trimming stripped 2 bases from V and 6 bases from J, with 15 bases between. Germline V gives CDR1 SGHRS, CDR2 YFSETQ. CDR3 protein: CASSFLGEGRNEQFF. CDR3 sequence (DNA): TGCGCCAGCAGCTTTCTAGGGGAAGGGCGCAATGAGCAGTTCTTC.